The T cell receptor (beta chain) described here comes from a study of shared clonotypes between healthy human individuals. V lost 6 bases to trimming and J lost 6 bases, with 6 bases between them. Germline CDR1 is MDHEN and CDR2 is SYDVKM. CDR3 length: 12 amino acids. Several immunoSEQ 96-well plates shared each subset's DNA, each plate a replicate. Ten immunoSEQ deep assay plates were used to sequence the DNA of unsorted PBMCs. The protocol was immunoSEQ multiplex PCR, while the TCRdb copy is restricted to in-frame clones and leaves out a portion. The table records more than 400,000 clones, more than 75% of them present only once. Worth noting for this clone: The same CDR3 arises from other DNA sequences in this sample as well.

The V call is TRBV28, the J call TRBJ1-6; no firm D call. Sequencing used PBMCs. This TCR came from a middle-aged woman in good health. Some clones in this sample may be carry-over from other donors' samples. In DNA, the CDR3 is TGTGCCAGCAGGGGAGGTAATTCACCCCTCCACTTT. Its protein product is CASRGGNSPLHF.